The 13 T cell receptor beta chains reported below all come from one sample, sequenced in a study of early T cells in non-severe SARS-CoV-2 infection. TCRdb analysed the 5' RACE reads with MiXCR anew, one entry per CDR3 protein. Seen here are tens of thousands of distinct CDR3 sequences, approximately 5% observed once, and the top ten hold around 6.6%. The sample consisted of whole blood, taken at baseline. The receptors shown here come from an adult who was a healthcare worker with PCR-confirmed SARS-CoV-2 infection or an uninfected control (not recorded which).

The chain uses TRBV6-6 and TRBJ2-7, with TRBD2 matching over 8 bases. Germline loops: CDR1 MNHNY, CDR2 SVGAGI (reference sequence). This CDR3 region has 15 residues. V lost 2 bases and J lost 6; bases outside the gene matches: 9. CDR3 sequence reads: CASSYPSGGGREQYF. DNA for the CDR3: TGTGCCAGCAGTTACCCGTCCGGGGGGGGACGCGAGCAGTACTTC.

The chain employs TRBV19 and TRBJ1-1; no firm D call. CDR3 length: 13 amino acids. Per germline, CDR1 LNHDA and CDR2 SQIVND (reference sequence). V shed 5 bases and J shed 4 bases, with 11 bases lying between them. This CDR3 is CASSVSTRTEAFF. The CDR3 nucleotides are TGTGCCAGTAGTGTCTCCACCCGCACTGAAGCTTTCTTT.

The chain carries TRBV20-1 and TRBJ2-7; D may be TRBD2 (6 bases). Trimming removed 6 bases from V and 6 bases from J, with 24 bases in between. The CDR3 contains 15 residues. The germline V gene encodes CDR1 DFQATT and CDR2 SNEGSKA (reference sequence). The CDR3 DNA is TGCAGTGCCGGCCCTGAAGGGACTGACGCGAGCGAGCAGTACTTC. Translation: CSAGPEGTDASEQYF.

This clonotype was recorded at least ten times. The gene calls are TRBV10-3 and TRBJ2-5, with no clear D. Germline V gene lookup returns CDR1 ENHRY and CDR2 SYGVKD. V lost 2 bases and J lost 4, with 2 bases in between. This CDR3 has 11 amino acids. The CDR3 DNA reads TGTGCCATCAGTGAGGGAGAGACCCAGTACTTC. Translated, it gives CAISEGETQYF.

This clonotype was seen repeatedly, ten times or more. V is TRBV28 and J is TRBJ2-2; tentative D call: TRBD1 (5 bases). The CDR3 loop spans 17 amino acids. The V end lost 4 bases, the J end lost 0 bases, and 15 bases lay between the germline ends. In germline, CDR1 is MDHEN, CDR2 SYDVKM. The CDR3 region has the DNA TGTGCCAGCAGTTCCATCTCTGGACACTCGAACACCGGGGAGCTGTTTTTT. Amino acid sequence: CASSSISGHSNTGELFF. The full variable domain, with the rest looked up from reference TRBV28 and TRBJ2-2, is DVKVTQSSRYLVKRTGEKVFLECVQDMDHENMFWYRQDPGLGLRLIYFSYDVKMKEKGDIPEGYSVSREKKERFSLILESASTNQTSMYLCASSSISGHSNTGELFFGEGSRLTVL.

The sample holds many counts of this clonotype. V and J are TRBV20-1 and TRBJ2-7; D possibly corresponds to TRBD2 (5 bases). CDR1 is DFQATT, CDR2 SNEGSKA, per germline (reference sequence). The CDR3 is 15 residues long. With 1 base removed from V and 3 bases from J, the gap between germline ends came to 16 bases. The CDR3 here is CSARGPGGSDYEQYF. The CDR3 nucleotides read TGCAGTGCTAGAGGCCCAGGCGGGTCCGACTACGAGCAGTACTTC.

At least ten counts were recorded for this clonotype. V usage is TRBV5-6 and J usage is TRBJ2-1, with no clear D. The V end was cut by 4 bases, the J end by 2 bases, with 13 bases between. The CDR3 is 15 amino acids. Germline CDR1 and CDR2: SGHDT and YYEEEE. The CDR3 sequence is CASSPARRPYNEQFF. The CDR3 nucleotides are TGTGCCAGCAGCCCTGCGAGGCGGCCCTACAATGAGCAGTTCTTC.

V is TRBV11-2 and J is TRBJ1-2; no definite D call. From germline, CDR1 is SGHAT and CDR2 FQNNGV. V lost 0 bases and J lost 0, with 5 bases in between. CDR3 length: 14 residues. The chain's CDR3 is CASSLDRTNYGYTF. The CDR3 DNA reads TGTGCCAGCAGCTTAGACAGGACTAACTATGGCTACACCTTC.

In this sample, this clonotype turned up many times. This rearrangement joins TRBV7-4 to TRBJ2-1; TRBD1 matches 7 bases. This CDR3 is 15 amino acids long. V shed 5 bases and J 8 bases; nucleotides not matched to a gene: 12. Germline V gene lookup returns CDR1 SGHVT and CDR2 SQSDAQ. CDR3 DNA sequence: TGTGCCAGCAGCCCACCCCGACAGGGTGGGTATGAGCAGTTCTTC. Translated, it gives CASSPPRQGGYEQFF.

This clonotype was observed many times. The chain links TRBV7-9 to TRBJ1-5; perhaps TRBD1 as D (6 bases). V gave up 2 bases and J gave up 1 base, with 18 bases separating them. Germline loops: CDR1 SEHNR, CDR2 FQNEAQ (reference sequence). This CDR3 is 18 amino acids long. The CDR3 DNA reads TGTGCCAGCAGCTTACATGGAGACAGGATGAGGAGCAATCAGCCCCAGCATTTT. Its translation: CASSLHGDRMRSNQPQHF.

This clonotype was recorded at least ten times. The chain employs TRBV9 and TRBJ2-3; D unclear. Germline values: CDR1 SGDLS, CDR2 YYNGEE. Trimming stripped 0 bases from V and 2 bases from J, with 7 bases between. The CDR3 is 14 residues long. The CDR3 DNA reads TGTGCCAGCAGCGTAGCGGCTACCACAGATACGCAGTATTTT. Translated, it gives CASSVAATTDTQYF.

This clonotype came up many times. The chain combines TRBV5-1 with TRBJ2-1, with D perhaps given as TRBD1 or TRBD2 (5 bases each). The germline V gene encodes CDR1 SGHRS and CDR2 YFSETQ. V was cut by 0 bases and J by 12 bases, with 10 bases left in between. This CDR3 spans 12 amino acids. The CDR3 loop reads CASSLAGTGQFF. In nucleotides, the CDR3 is TGCGCCAGCAGCTTGGCCGGGACCGGGCAGTTCTTC.

This clonotype was recorded at least ten times. This chain uses TRBV20-1 with TRBJ2-7; 10 positions match TRBD1. Germline CDR1 and CDR2: DFQATT and SNEGSKA (reference sequence). The CDR3 sequence is 14 residues long. J lost 0 bases, V lost 4 bases, and 3 bases had no gene match. CDR3 amino acids: CSAKRTGGSYEQYF. The CDR3 DNA sequence: TGCAGTGCTAAACGGACAGGGGGCTCCTACGAGCAGTACTTC.